One sample yielded the 24 T cell receptor beta chains listed below, sequenced in a study of T cells in Graves' hyperthyroidism and ophthalmopathy. RNA transcripts provided the source from which TCR beta CDR3 regions were amplified. Using the HTBI primer set, a first-round RT-PCR was run on the TCR CDR3. TCRdb fed the multiplex PCR reads into MiXCR, producing one record per CDR3 protein. Counted here are under 700,000 distinct CDR3 sequences, roughly 46% occurring once; the ten biggest clones make up about 7.8%. The sequencing input was peripheral blood or thyroid tissue (not recorded which). These receptors came from a woman under 30 with Graves' hyperthyroidism.

With respect to this clonotype: An end of the junction does not agree with germline; a read error may underlie this. The chain joins TRBV19 to TRBJ1-3; TRBD1 is a possible D gene (6 bases). Germline-derived CDR1 and CDR2 are LNHDA and SQIVND (reference sequence). The CDR3 length is 16 residues. The CDR3: CASSQTSGASGNTIYF. The CDR3 DNA reads as TGCGCCAGCAGCCAGACGTCAGGGGCGTCTGGAAACACCATATATTTT. Filled out from reference TRBV19 and TRBJ1-3, the complete variable domain reads DGGITQSPKYLFRKEGQNVTLSCEQNLNHDAMYWYRQDPGQGLRLIYYSQIVNDFQKGDIAEGYSVSREKKESFPLTVTSAQKNPTAFYLCASSQTSGASGNTIYFGEGSWLTVV.

Worth noting for this clonotype: This may come from a read error, since a much larger clone is one base off. The chain carries TRBV10-3 and TRBJ2-5; a possible D gene is TRBD2 (5 bases). Deletions cut 6 bases from V and 1 base from J, with 12 bases between. The CDR3 runs to 14 residues. Germline V gene sequence: CDR1 ENHRY, CDR2 SYGVKD. The CDR3 here is CAISDDYLQETQYF. In nucleotides, the CDR3 is TGTGCCATCAGCGATGACTACCTCCAAGAGACCCAGTACTTC.

V and J are TRBV2 and TRBJ2-1; D is possibly TRBD2 (5 bases). The CDR3 is made up of 14 amino acids. V dropped 3 bases and J dropped 6 bases, with 12 bases sitting between them. The V gene's germline CDR1 is SNHLY and CDR2 FYNNEI. Here the CDR3 reads CASSESSAANEQFF. CDR3 bases: TGTGCCAGCAGTGAGTCCTCAGCGGCCAATGAGCAGTTCTTC.

This clonotype was observed a few times. The chain carries TRBV7-2 and TRBJ1-2; D ambiguous. Trimming shortened V by 5 bases and J by 1 base, and 14 bases separated the two germline ends. The CDR3 extends over 15 amino acids. CDR1 is SGHTA and CDR2 is FQGNSA in the germline V gene. Here the CDR3 reads CASSPSRTVNYGYTF. Here the CDR3 DNA reads TGTGCCAGCAGCCCGAGCAGGACCGTTAACTATGGCTACACCTTC. The full variable domain, in which reference TRBV7-2 and TRBJ1-2 provide the parts outside the CDR3, is GAGVSQSPSNKVTEKGKDVELRCDPISGHTALYWYRQSLGQGLEFLIYFQGNSAPDKSGLPSDRFSAERTGGSVSTLTIQRTQQEDSAVYLCASSPSRTVNYGYTFGSGTRLTVV.

As DNA, the CDR3 is TGTGCCAGCAGTTACGGGGGAGTTAATGAAAAACTGTTTTTT. Residues: CASSYGGVNEKLFF. The V gene is TRBV12-3 or TRBV12-4, the J gene TRBJ1-4; maybe TRBD1 (5 bases). This CDR3 is 14 amino acids long. V dropped 4 bases and J dropped 4 bases, with 10 bases sitting between them.

The sample holds many counts of this clonotype. V and J are TRBV7-9 and TRBJ1-2; TRBD1 might be the D (5 bases). The V gene lost 2 bases and the J gene lost 2 bases, with 9 bases spanning the gap. The CDR3 contains 14 residues. Looked up from germline, CDR1 is SEHNR and CDR2 is FQNEAQ (reference sequence). The CDR3, as DNA: TGTGCCAGCAGCTTAAGGGGCCAGAACTATGGCTACACCTTC. Translation gives CASSLRGQNYGYTF.

The rearrangement uses TRBV20-1 and TRBJ1-1, with unresolved D. Trimming removed 0 bases at V and 3 bases at J, with 11 bases between. This CDR3 region has 14 residues. Germline loops: CDR1 DFQATT, CDR2 SNEGSKA (reference sequence). CDR3 protein: CSARDHGRDTEAFF. The CDR3 DNA is TGCAGTGCTAGAGATCACGGACGAGACACTGAAGCTTTCTTT.

The chain is built from TRBV20-1 and TRBJ1-1; TRBD1 matches at 10 bases. CDR1 is DFQATT, CDR2 SNEGSKA, per germline (reference sequence). Trimming cost V 1 base and J 11 bases; bases outside gene matches: 10. The CDR3 covers 14 residues. The CDR3 loop reads CSARAPSDRGRAFF. The CDR3 coding sequence is TGCAGTGCTAGAGCTCCTTCGGACAGGGGGAGGGCTTTCTTT.

Many counts were recorded for this clonotype. The gene calls are TRBV15 and TRBJ1-4; D unclear. V lost 3 bases to trimming and J lost 6 bases, with 14 bases between them. The CDR3 runs 15 residues. Germline V gene lookup returns CDR1 LNHNV and CDR2 YYDKDF (reference sequence). The CDR3 loop is CATSRAPQDDEKLFF. In DNA, the CDR3 is TGTGCCACCAGCAGGGCACCCCAGGACGATGAAAAACTGTTTTTT.

The V gene is TRBV29-1, the J gene TRBJ2-7; TRBD1 is a possible D gene (5 bases). The CDR3 is 14 amino acids. CDR1 is SQVTM, CDR2 ANQGSEA, per germline. The germline V and J ends were trimmed by 1 base and 2 bases, with 12 bases remaining between them. The CDR3 nucleotides are TGCAGCGTTGAAGGCTGGGGCCGAGCCTACGAGCAGTACTTC. Residues: CSVEGWGRAYEQYF.

This clonotype appeared a few times. The chain employs TRBV5-1 and TRBJ1-2, with a tentative D call TRBD1 (6 bases). The V end lost 5 bases, the J end lost 4 bases, and 15 bases lay between the germline ends. The CDR3 length is 14 residues. The germline gives CDR1 SGHRS, CDR2 YFSETQ. The CDR3 DNA sequence: TGCGCCAGCAGTTCGGACAGACCATTCTATGGCTACACCTTC. Protein: CASSSDRPFYGYTF. Full variable domain (remainder filled in from reference TRBV5-1 and TRBJ1-2): KAGVTQTPRYLIKTRGQQVTLSCSPISGHRSVSWYQQTPGQGLQFLFEYFSETQRNKGNFPGRFSGRQFSNSRSEMNVSTLELGDSALYLCASSSDRPFYGYTFGSGTRLTVV.

At least ten counts were recorded for this clonotype. This sequence joins TRBV10-3 and TRBJ1-1; the D is unclear. CDR3 size: 11 residues. V was clipped by 8 bases and J by 1 base, with 5 bases between them. From germline, CDR1 is ENHRY and CDR2 SYGVKD. The CDR3 sequence: CAIRQNTEAFF. CDR3 DNA: TGTGCCATCCGACAGAACACTGAAGCTTTCTTT.

This clonotype was counted between two and nine times. The V gene is TRBV24-1, the J gene TRBJ1-1, with D perhaps TRBD1 (5 bases). Germline V gene sequence: CDR1 KGHDR, CDR2 SFDVKD. CDR3 length equals 18 residues. Trimming took off 4 bases at V and 1 base at J, with 21 bases between the two ends. The CDR3: CATSEDLTQTVTNTEAFF. The DNA of the CDR3 is TGTGCCACCAGTGAAGACCTGACCCAGACAGTTACGAACACTGAAGCTTTCTTT.

The gene calls are TRBV29-1 and TRBJ1-1; 8 bases match TRBD1. V trimming: 4 bases; J trimming: 3 bases; junction bases outside the gene matches: 10. The CDR3 spans 15 residues. The germline CDR1 and CDR2 sequences are SQVTM and ANQGSEA. CDR3 loop: CSVVVRGRIDTEAFF. The CDR3 nucleotides are TGCAGCGTTGTGGTCAGGGGGCGTATCGACACTGAAGCTTTCTTT.

V usage is TRBV6-6 and J usage is TRBJ1-4, with TRBD1 identical over 8 bases. The CDR3 totals 15 residues. J gave up 8 bases and V 6 bases, and 11 bases lay outside the gene matches. CDR1 and CDR2 (germline): MNHNY, SVGAGI (reference sequence). CDR3 protein: CASSDMDRAWEKLFF. The CDR3 DNA sequence: TGTGCCAGCAGCGATATGGACAGGGCTTGGGAAAAACTGTTTTTT.

This clonotype came up many times. The chain is built from TRBV2 and TRBJ1-1; 9 nucleotides line up with TRBD1. From germline, CDR1 is SNHLY and CDR2 FYNNEI. This CDR3 has 13 amino acids. Trimming removed 6 bases from V and 7 bases from J; junction bases left unmatched: 6. CDR3 amino acids: CASRDRGGGEAFF. In DNA form, the CDR3 reads TGTGCCAGCAGGGACAGGGGTGGTGGTGAAGCTTTCTTT. Looking up the rest from reference TRBV2 and TRBJ1-1 gives the full variable domain: EPEVTQTPSHQVTQMGQEVILRCVPISNHLYFYWYRQILGQKVEFLVSFYNNEISEKSEIFDDQFSVERPDGSNFTLKIRSTKLEDSAMYFCASRDRGGGEAFFGQGTRLTVV.

Ten or more counts support this clonotype. The chain links TRBV29-1 to TRBJ1-1, with TRBD1 identical over 7 bases. Germline V lookup: CDR1 SQVTM, CDR2 ANQGSEA. J gave up 4 bases and V 5 bases, and 13 bases lay outside the gene matches. The CDR3 consists of 15 residues. The chain's CDR3 is CSVTRGGQVSTEAFF. CDR3 nucleotides: TGCAGCGTTACGAGGGGTGGACAGGTGAGCACTGAAGCTTTCTTT.

The V and J genes are TRBV2 and TRBJ1-5; TRBD1 agrees at 10 bases. This CDR3 spans 13 amino acids. With 8 bases clipped from V and 11 bases from J, the junction kept 9 bases outside the gene matches. The germline V gene has CDR1 SNHLY and CDR2 FYNNEI. The CDR3 DNA reads TGTGCCAGCGGGACAGGGGCTGAGGGGACCCAGCATTTT. Residues: CASGTGAEGTQHF. Complete variable domain (other parts from reference TRBV2 and TRBJ1-5): EPEVTQTPSHQVTQMGQEVILRCVPISNHLYFYWYRQILGQKVEFLVSFYNNEISEKSEIFDDQFSVERPDGSNFTLKIRSTKLEDSAMYFCASGTGAEGTQHFGDGTRLSIL.

This clonotype was observed a handful of times. J is TRBJ1-5 and V is TRBV12-3 or TRBV12-4; D is unresolved. Between the trimmed V and J ends, which lost 4 bases and 7 bases, there was a span of 20 bases. This CDR3 is 16 amino acids long. This CDR3 reads CASSYVGWPGRQPQHF. CDR3 DNA: TGTGCCAGCAGTTACGTGGGATGGCCGGGGAGACAGCCCCAGCATTTT.

V is TRBV7-3 and J is TRBJ2-3; D is perhaps TRBD1 (6 bases). In germline, CDR1 is SGHTA, CDR2 FQGTGA. Trimming took off 5 bases at V and 4 bases at J, with 10 bases between the two ends. The CDR3 totals 13 residues. The CDR3: CASSLAGADTQYF. The CDR3 nucleotides are TGTGCCAGCAGCCTGGCAGGGGCAGATACGCAGTATTTT.

This clonotype showed up many times. The chain links TRBV7-6 to TRBJ1-6, with unresolved D. Germline V gives CDR1 SGHVS, CDR2 FNYEAQ. Trimming cost V 0 bases and J 10 bases, with 7 bases left between them. The CDR3 extends over 13 amino acids. The CDR3: CASSLALESPLHF. The CDR3 nucleotides are TGTGCCAGCAGCTTAGCGCTAGAATCACCCCTCCACTTT. Looking up the rest from reference TRBV7-6 and TRBJ1-6 gives the full variable domain: GAGVSQSPRYKVTKRGQDVALRCDPISGHVSLYWYRQALGQGPEFLTYFNYEAQQDKSGLPNDRFSAERPEGSISTLTIQRTEQRDSAMYRCASSLALESPLHFGNGTRLTVT.

This clonotype was recorded many times. The chain combines TRBV9 with TRBJ1-1; TRBD1 might be the D (5 bases). The V gene lost 3 bases and the J gene lost 7 bases, with 13 bases spanning the gap. CDR3 size: 13 residues. Germline assignment: CDR1 SGDLS and CDR2 YYNGEE. The CDR3 nucleotides are TGTGCCAGCAGCGCAGGGACGGAACATGAAGCTTTCTTT. This codes for CASSAGTEHEAFF.

The V call is TRBV19, the J call TRBJ1-2; 8 nucleotides align to TRBD1. This CDR3 is built from 16 residues. CDR1 LNHDA and CDR2 SQIVND come from the germline V gene (reference sequence). J gave up 1 base and V 4 bases, and 8 bases lay outside the gene matches. DNA of the CDR3: TGTGCCAGTAGTACCCTCGCAGGGGGCAATAACTATGGCTACACCTTC. This encodes CASSTLAGGNNYGYTF.

The chain has TRBV29-1 and TRBJ2-7; 10 bases fit TRBD2. The CDR3 extends over 14 amino acids. The germline V gene has CDR1 SQVTM and CDR2 ANQGSEA. The ends lost 2 bases at V and 6 bases at J; junction bases unmatched: 7. The CDR3 DNA is TGCAGCGTTGAAAGGGCGGGACTAGCGAGCGAGCAGTACTTC. This encodes CSVERAGLASEQYF.